Each of the 9 T cell receptor beta chains below was sequenced from the same sample in a study of OX40 agonist ivuxolimab in advanced cancers. Sequenced by immunoSEQ multiplex PCR; TCRdb stores in-frame clones only, minus some. The table lists 75,000 to 100,000 clones, about 80% of them singletons. This sample comprised CD4+ or CD8+ T cells sorted from blood, obtained in a trial of the OX40 agonist ivuxolimab. The receptors come from an adult with an advanced solid tumor such as melanoma, head and neck, liver or kidney cancer.

This chain links TRBV2 with TRBJ1-1; perhaps TRBD1 as D (5 bases). The germline V gene has CDR1 SNHLY and CDR2 FYNNEI. This CDR3 is 15 amino acids long. Between the trimmed V and J ends, which lost 8 bases and 0 bases, there was a span of 16 bases. CDR3 DNA sequence: TGTGCCAGCCCCTCGGGGGTCTCTATGAACACTGAAGCTTTCTTT. Residues: CASPSGVSMNTEAFF.

The rearrangement links TRBV11-2 to TRBJ1-5, with no clear D. Germline CDR1 is SGHAT and CDR2 is FQNNGV. V lost 5 bases and J 2 bases, leaving 10 bases between the germline ends. The CDR3 is 14 amino acids. The CDR3 sequence is CASSLDGGNQPQHF. CDR3 nucleotide sequence: TGTGCCAGCAGCCTCGACGGCGGCAATCAGCCCCAGCATTTT. Full variable domain (rest looked up from reference TRBV11-2 and TRBJ1-5): EAGVAQSPRYKIIEKRQSVAFWCNPISGHATLYWYQQILGQGPKLLIQFQNNGVVDDSQLPKDRFSAERLKGVDSTLKIQPAKLEDSAVYLCASSLDGGNQPQHFGDGTRLSIL.

This clone appeared once. The rearrangement uses TRBV6-6 and TRBJ1-2; 9 bases align to TRBD1. The CDR3 runs 14 residues. V shed 2 bases and J 4 bases; nucleotides not matched to a gene: 2. The germline V gene encodes CDR1 MNHNY and CDR2 SVGAGI (reference sequence). In DNA form, the CDR3 reads TGTGCCAGCAGTTACGGACAGGGGAGCTATGGCTACACCTTC. This gives the protein CASSYGQGSYGYTF.

This sequence joins TRBV27 and TRBJ2-7; 15 positions match TRBD2. CDR1 is MNHEY, CDR2 SMNVEV, per germline (reference sequence). This CDR3 has 18 amino acids. Trimming at V came to 5 bases and at J to 5 bases, leaving 13 bases not matched to a gene. The CDR3 reads CASSTNSGLAGGSDEQYF. CDR3 nucleotides: TGTGCCAGCAGTACCAATTCGGGACTAGCGGGAGGATCAGACGAGCAGTACTTC.

The CDR3 DNA is TGTGCAAGTCGCTCCAAGACTAGCGGGGCTTACAATGAGCAGTTCTTC. This translates into CASRSKTSGAYNEQFF. The chain combines TRBV12-2 with TRBJ2-1; TRBD2 is the table's D call and was not checked against the DNA. TRBV12-2 is labeled a pseudogene. The CDR3 is 16 amino acids.

J is TRBJ1-6 and V is TRBV2; D gene ambiguous. The V end was cut by 3 bases, the J end by 7 bases, with 16 bases between. The CDR3 spans 16 residues. The germline V gene encodes CDR1 SNHLY and CDR2 FYNNEI. The CDR3 reads CASSDGRGFGNSPLHF. In DNA form, the CDR3 reads TGTGCCAGCAGTGATGGTCGGGGATTTGGAAATTCACCCCTCCACTTT.

This clone was picked up one time. The rearrangement joins TRBV7-7 to TRBJ2-2; 9 positions match TRBD1. The CDR3 has 17 residues. V lost 2 bases, J lost 2 bases, and 6 bases stayed unmatched. Looked up from germline, CDR1 is SSHAT and CDR2 is FNYEAQ (reference sequence). CDR3 sequence reads: CASSLTGQGPNTGELFF. The CDR3 bases are TGTGCCAGCAGCTTAACCGGACAGGGGCCAAACACCGGGGAGCTGTTTTTT.

This chain connects TRBV9 to TRBJ2-7; 7 bases agree with TRBD1. The J segment lost 0 bases and the V segment lost 4 bases, leaving 7 bases of the junction unmatched. Germline CDR1 SGDLS, CDR2 YYNGEE. This CDR3 is built from 15 residues. The CDR3 DNA is TGTGCCAGCAGCACCGGGACAGAGAGCTCCTACGAGCAGTACTTC. As protein: CASSTGTESSYEQYF.

This clone showed up just once. This sequence joins TRBV5-1 and TRBJ2-3; no clear D. CDR3 length: 14 residues. Deletions cut 2 bases from V and 1 base from J, with 8 bases between. Germline loops: CDR1 SGHRS, CDR2 YFSETQ. The CDR3 nucleotides read TGCGCCAGCAGCTTCATCCGGGGCACAGATACGCAGTATTTT. It codes for CASSFIRGTDTQYF.